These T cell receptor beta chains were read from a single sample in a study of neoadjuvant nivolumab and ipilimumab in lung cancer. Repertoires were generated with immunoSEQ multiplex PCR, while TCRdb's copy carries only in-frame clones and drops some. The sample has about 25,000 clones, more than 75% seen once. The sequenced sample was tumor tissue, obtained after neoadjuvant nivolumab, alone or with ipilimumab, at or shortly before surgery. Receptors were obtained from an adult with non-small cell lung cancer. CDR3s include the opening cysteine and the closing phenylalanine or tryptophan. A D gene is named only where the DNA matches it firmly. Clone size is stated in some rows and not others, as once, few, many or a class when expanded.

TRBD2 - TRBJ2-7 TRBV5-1 CASGGLAGSYEQYF TGCGCCAGCGGAGGGCTAGCGGGTTCCTACGAGCAGTACTTC
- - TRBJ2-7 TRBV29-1 CSVEAAGIEQYF TGCAGCGTTGAAGCGGCGGGTATCGAGCAGTACTTC
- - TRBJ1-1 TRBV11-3 CASSLDSVNTEAFF TGTGCCAGCAGCTTAGACAGCGTGAACACTGAAGCTTTCTTT
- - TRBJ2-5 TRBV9 CASSLPGREETQYF TGTGCCAGCAGCCTCCCCGGCAGAGAAGAGACCCAGTACTTC
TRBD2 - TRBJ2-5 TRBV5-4 CASRWEGPGQETQYF TGTGCCAGCAGGTGGGAGGGCCCAGGGCAAGAGACCCAGTACTTC
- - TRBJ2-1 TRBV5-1 CASSLDARNNEQFF TGCGCCAGCAGCTTGGACGCTAGGAACAATGAGCAGTTCTTC
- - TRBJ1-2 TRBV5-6 CASSLDSRGYTF TGTGCCAGCAGCTTGGATAGTCGCGGCTACACCTTC
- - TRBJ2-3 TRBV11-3 CASSPYEQVDTQYF TGTGCCAGCAGCCCCTACGAACAGGTGGATACGCAGTATTTT
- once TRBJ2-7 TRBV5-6 CASSLFWGGEGEQYF TGTGCCAGCAGCTTGTTTTGGGGAGGCGAGGGCGAGCAGTACTTC
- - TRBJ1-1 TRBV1 CTSSQEGERYGNTEAFF TGCACCAGCAGCCAAGAGGGGGAGAGATATGGGAACACTGAAGCTTTCTTT
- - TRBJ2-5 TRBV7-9 CASSLLGGDGTQYF TGTGCCAGCAGCTTATTGGGGGGCGATGGGACCCAGTACTTC
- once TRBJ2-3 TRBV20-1 CSARGEDTQYF TGCAGTGCTAGGGGGGAAGATACGCAGTATTTT
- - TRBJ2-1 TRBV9 CASSVAARNEQFF TGTGCCAGCAGCGTAGCTGCGCGGAATGAGCAGTTCTTC
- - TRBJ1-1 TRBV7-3 CASSLELGTEAFF TGTGCCAGCAGCTTAGAGTTAGGCACTGAAGCTTTCTTT
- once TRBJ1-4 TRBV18 CASSPGQGGEKLFF TGTGCCAGCTCACCTGGGCAGGGAGGTGAAAAACTGTTTTTT
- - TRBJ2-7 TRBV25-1 CASSDRTYEQYF TGTGCCAGCAGTGACAGGACCTACGAGCAGTACTTC
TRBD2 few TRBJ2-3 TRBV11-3 CASSLRESLAGGRGDTQYF TGTGCCAGCAGCCTCAGAGAATCCCTAGCGGGAGGCCGAGGAGATACGCAGTATTTT
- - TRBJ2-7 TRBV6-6 CASMTDYEQYF TGTGCCAGCATGACTGACTACGAGCAGTACTTC
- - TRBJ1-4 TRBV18 CASSPPTDEKLFF TGTGCCAGCTCACCCCCCACAGATGAAAAACTGTTTTTT
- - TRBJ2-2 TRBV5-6 CASSFGGELFF TGTGCCAGCAGCTTTGGGGGGGAGCTGTTTTTT
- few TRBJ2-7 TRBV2 CASSISGGNEQYF TGTGCCAGCAGTATAAGCGGCGGAAACGAGCAGTACTTC
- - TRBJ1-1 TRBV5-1 CASSRRAENLNTEAFF TGCGCCAGCAGCCGGAGGGCAGAAAACCTGAACACTGAAGCTTTCTTT
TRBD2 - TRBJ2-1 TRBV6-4 CASSDSSPRTSGRRDEQFF TGTGCCAGCAGTGACTCATCCCCACGGACTAGCGGGAGAAGGGATGAGCAGTTCTTC
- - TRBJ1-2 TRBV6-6 CASTNKGADLYGYTF TGTGCCAGCACAAATAAAGGGGCGGACCTCTATGGCTACACCTTC
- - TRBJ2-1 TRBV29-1 CSVEKPGPKPNEQFF TGCAGCGTTGAGAAGCCGGGACCGAAACCCAATGAGCAGTTCTTC
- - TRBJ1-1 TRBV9 CASSVQTGFDTEAFF TGTGCCAGCAGCGTACAGACGGGTTTCGACACTGAAGCTTTCTTT
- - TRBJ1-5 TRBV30 CAWSSGNQPQHF TGTGCCTGGAGTTCGGGCAATCAGCCCCAGCATTTT
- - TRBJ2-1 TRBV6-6 CASSYSRGIVYNEQFF TGTGCCAGCAGTTACTCGAGGGGGATAGTATACAATGAGCAGTTCTTC
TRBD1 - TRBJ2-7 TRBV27 CASSTQTGGSYEQYF TGTGCCAGCAGTACCCAGACAGGGGGCTCCTACGAGCAGTACTTC
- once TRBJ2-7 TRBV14 CASSQDRKGRGHF TGTGCCAGCAGCCAAGATCGGAAGGGCAGGGGCCACTTC
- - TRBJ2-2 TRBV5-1 CASSLASEFALAGELFF TGCGCCAGCAGCTTGGCGTCGGAATTTGCTCTGGCCGGGGAGCTGTTTTTT
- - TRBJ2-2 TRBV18 CASSPSDRNTGELFF TGTGCCAGCTCACCCTCAGACAGGAACACCGGGGAGCTGTTTTTT
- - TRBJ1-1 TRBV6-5 CASRAGNTEAFF TGTGCCAGCAGGGCCGGGAACACTGAAGCTTTCTTT
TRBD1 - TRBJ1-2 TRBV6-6 CASTPPGQGSHGYTF TGTGCCAGCACCCCCCCGGGACAGGGGAGCCATGGCTACACCTTC
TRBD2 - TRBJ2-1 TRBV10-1 CASSEGTSGSRNEQFF TGCGCCAGCAGTGAGGGGACTAGCGGGAGTCGAAATGAGCAGTTCTTC
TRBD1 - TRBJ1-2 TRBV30 CAWRSDRSSPYGYTF TGTGCCTGGAGGTCGGACAGGTCCTCTCCGTATGGCTACACCTTC
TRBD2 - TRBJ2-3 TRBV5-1 CASNLYGGSTDTQYF TGCGCCAGCAACTTGTACGGGGGGAGCACAGATACGCAGTATTTT
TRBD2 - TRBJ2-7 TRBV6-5 CASSRTSGSYEQYF TGTGCCAGCAGTCGGACTAGCGGCTCCTACGAGCAGTACTTC
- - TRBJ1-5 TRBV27 CASSPTGRGQPQHF TGTGCCAGCAGCCCAACAGGGAGAGGGCAGCCCCAGCATTTT
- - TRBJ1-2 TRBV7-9 CASSADSSRAF TGTGCCAGCAGCGCCGATAGTAGTCGGGCCTTC
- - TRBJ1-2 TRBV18 CASDYSGGRYGYTF TGTGCCAGCGACTATAGTGGAGGGAGGTATGGCTACACCTTC
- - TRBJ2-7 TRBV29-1 CSVAVTSSYEQYF TGCAGCGTTGCCGTAACTTCCTCCTACGAGCAGTACTTC
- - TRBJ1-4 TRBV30 CAWSGGGLGEKLFF TGTGCCTGGAGCGGGGGAGGGCTTGGGGAAAAACTGTTTTTT
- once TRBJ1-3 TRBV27 CASSKDWNTIYF TGTGCCAGCAGTAAGGATTGGAACACCATATATTTT
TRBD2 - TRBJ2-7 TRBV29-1 CSVEEGGRGDYEQYF TGCAGCGTTGAAGAGGGCGGGAGAGGGGACTACGAGCAGTACTTC
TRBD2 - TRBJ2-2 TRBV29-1 CSVSGLAGVAELFF TGCAGCGTGTCGGGACTAGCGGGAGTCGCGGAGCTGTTTTTT
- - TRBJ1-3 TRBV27 CASSLWDNSGNTIYF TGTGCCAGCAGTCTATGGGACAACTCTGGAAACACCATATATTTT
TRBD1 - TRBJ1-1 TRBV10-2 CASRGTGNTEAFF TGCGCCAGCCGGGGGACAGGGAACACTGAAGCTTTCTTT
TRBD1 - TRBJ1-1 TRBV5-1 CASSWGTAPNTEAFF TGCGCCAGCAGCTGGGGGACAGCTCCGAACACTGAAGCTTTCTTT
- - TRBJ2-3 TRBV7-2 CASSLRASDTDTQYF TGTGCCAGCAGCTTACGGGCTAGCGACACAGATACGCAGTATTTT
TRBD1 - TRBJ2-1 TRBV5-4 CASSSIDREGSNEQFF TGTGCCAGCAGCTCGATTGACAGGGAAGGTTCCAATGAGCAGTTCTTC
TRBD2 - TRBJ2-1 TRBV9 CASSVGLAGHNEQFF TGTGCCAGCAGCGTGGGACTAGCGGGACACAATGAGCAGTTCTTC
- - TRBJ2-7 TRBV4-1 CASSQERRDEQYF TGCGCCAGCAGCCAAGAGAGGAGGGACGAGCAGTACTTC
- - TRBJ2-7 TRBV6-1 CASNPLLGYEQYF TGTGCCAGCAATCCCTTATTGGGTTACGAGCAGTACTTC
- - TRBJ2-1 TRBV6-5 CASSYSIEGRLPKFF TGTGCCAGCAGTTACTCGATCGAAGGCCGACTCCCTAAGTTCTTC
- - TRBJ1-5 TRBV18 CASSPSGVRWQPQHF TGTGCCAGCTCACCATCCGGGGTCCGGTGGCAGCCCCAGCATTTT
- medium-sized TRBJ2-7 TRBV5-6 CASEPQDRPPSYEQYF TGTGCCAGCGAACCCCAGGACAGACCTCCCTCCTACGAGCAGTACTTC
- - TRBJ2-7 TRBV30 CAWSRAVTYEQYF TGTGCCTGGAGTCGGGCAGTAACCTACGAGCAGTACTTC
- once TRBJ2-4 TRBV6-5 CASSYDVAADIQYF TGTGCCAGCAGTTACGATGTAGCTGCGGACATTCAGTACTTC